This is a list of T cell receptor beta chains from one sample in a study of blood T cell repertoires in COVID-19. Libraries were prepared by immunoSEQ multiplex PCR; TCRdb keeps only in-frame clonotypes and omits some of them. The profile shows fewer than 150,000 clones, approximately 87% of them singletons. Sample: peripheral blood. Receptors originate from a woman aged 55-70 years with acute or convalescent COVID-19. CDR3s include the opening cysteine and the closing phenylalanine or tryptophan. A D gene is named only where the DNA matches it firmly. Part of the rows lack a size; the others show once, few, many or a class for expanded clones.

d_call	clone_size	v_call	j_call	cdr3_aa	cdr3_nt
-	-	TRBV18	TRBJ1-2	CASSPDKFYGYTF	TGTGCCAGCTCACCGGACAAATTCTACGGCTACACCTTC
-	-	TRBV5-4	TRBJ2-2	CASSLAGQHTGELFF	TGTGCCAGCAGCTTGGCAGGACAGCACACCGGGGAGCTGTTTTTT
-	-	TRBV6-5	TRBJ1-1	CASSGPWGVNTEAFF	TGTGCCAGCAGCGGGCCCTGGGGGGTGAACACTGAAGCTTTCTTT
-	-	TRBV19	TRBJ1-5	CASSTTVTNQPQHF	TGTGCCAGTAGCACGACAGTGACCAATCAGCCCCAGCATTTT
-	few	TRBV2	TRBJ1-5	CASSVARVGNQPQHF	TGTGCCAGCAGTGTGGCCAGGGTGGGCAATCAGCCCCAGCATTTT
TRBD1	-	TRBV2	TRBJ1-5	CASRDRASNQPQHF	TGTGCCAGCCGGGACAGGGCCTCCAATCAGCCCCAGCATTTT
-	-	TRBV5-1	TRBJ2-1	CASSLRAGRGYNEQFF	TGCGCCAGCAGCCTTCGGGCGGGAAGGGGTTACAATGAGCAGTTCTTC
-	-	TRBV3-1/TRBV3-2	TRBJ2-3	CASRLTGASTDTQYF	TGTGCCAGCAGACTGACAGGCGCTAGCACAGATACGCAGTATTTT
TRBD1	-	TRBV29-1	TRBJ2-5	CSGRDSIQETQYF	TGCAGCGGAAGGGACAGCATCCAAGAGACCCAGTACTTC
-	-	TRBV19	TRBJ1-2	CASRAGNYGYTF	TGTGCCAGTAGGGCGGGTAACTATGGCTACACCTTC
-	-	TRBV28	TRBJ1-1	CASSIATGRAFF	TGTGCCAGCAGTATCGCTACGGGAAGAGCTTTCTTT
TRBD2	-	TRBV10-1	TRBJ2-3	CASSLTSGSTDTQYF	TGCGCCAGCAGTTTGACTAGCGGGAGTACAGATACGCAGTATTTT
-	-	TRBV6-4	TRBJ1-1	CASRKTVSNTEAFF	TGTGCCAGCAGAAAGACAGTTTCGAACACTGAAGCTTTCTTT
-	-	TRBV28	TRBJ1-4	CASSPRGHPNEKLFF	TGTGCCAGCAGCCCGAGGGGACACCCTAATGAAAAACTGTTTTTT
-	-	TRBV19	TRBJ1-3	CASSMIPGAGSGNTIYF	TGTGCCAGTAGTATGATCCCTGGAGCCGGCTCTGGAAACACCATATATTTT
-	-	TRBV5-8	TRBJ2-1	CASIRMGSEQFF	TGTGCCAGCATCAGGATGGGGAGCGAGCAGTTCTTC
-	-	TRBV10-3	TRBJ2-3	CAISDQRADTQYF	TGTGCCATCAGTGATCAGAGGGCGGATACGCAGTATTTT
-	-	TRBV28	TRBJ1-4	CASSSTTVSEKLFF	TGTGCCAGCAGTTCAACGACAGTTTCTGAAAAACTGTTTTTT
-	-	TRBV4-2	TRBJ2-7	CASSQGLLPGYEQYF	TGTGCCAGCAGCCAAGGACTACTACCCGGCTACGAGCAGTACTTC
-	once	TRBV20-1	TRBJ1-2	CSAYRDYGYTF	TGCAGTGCTTACAGGGACTATGGCTACACCTTC
-	-	TRBV28	TRBJ1-5	CASSLFTGNSNQPQHF	TGTGCCAGCAGTTTATTTACGGGGAATAGCAATCAGCCCCAGCATTTT
-	-	TRBV27	TRBJ1-3	CASSLGGIGNTIYF	TGTGCCAGCAGTTTAGGAGGGATTGGAAACACCATATATTTT
TRBD1	once	TRBV15	TRBJ2-5	CATSNQNRGPLETQYF	TGTGCCACCAGCAACCAAAACAGGGGGCCCCTGGAGACCCAGTACTTC
-	-	TRBV3-1/TRBV3-2	TRBJ1-3	CASSQRLGDTIYF	TGTGCCAGCAGCCAAAGACTTGGAGACACCATATATTTT
-	-	TRBV7-8	TRBJ2-3	CASSGRRDFLTDTQYF	TGTGCCAGCAGCGGCAGAAGGGACTTCCTCACAGATACGCAGTATTTT
TRBD1	-	TRBV19	TRBJ1-6	CASRQGAHSYNSPLHF	TGTGCCAGCAGACAGGGGGCCCACTCCTATAATTCACCCCTCCACTTT
TRBD2	-	TRBV19	TRBJ2-1	CASSRREASYNEQFF	TGTGCCAGTTCCCGGCGGGAGGCCTCCTACAATGAGCAGTTCTTC
-	-	TRBV30	TRBJ1-1	CAWSRGTEAFF	TGTGCCTGGAGTAGGGGCACTGAAGCTTTCTTT
TRBD2	few	TRBV7-9	TRBJ2-1	CASSLPLRLAKGEQFF	TGTGCCAGCAGCTTGCCTCTACGACTAGCGAAGGGTGAGCAGTTCTTC
-	few	TRBV27	TRBJ1-2	CASSLWANSNYGYTF	TGTGCCAGCAGTTTATGGGCGAACTCTAACTATGGCTACACCTTC
TRBD1	-	TRBV19	TRBJ1-5	CASTGDRGSYSNQPQHF	TGTGCCAGTACCGGGGACAGGGGAAGCTATAGCAATCAGCCCCAGCATTTT
-	-	TRBV11-2	TRBJ2-5	CASSPRTAQETQYF	TGTGCCAGCAGCCCACGAACTGCCCAAGAGACCCAGTACTTC
-	-	TRBV27	TRBJ1-4	CASSQRGIHRLTTNEKLFF	TGTGCCAGCAGCCAGAGGGGGATCCATCGCCTAACAACTAATGAAAAACTGTTTTTT
TRBD1	-	TRBV27	TRBJ1-4	CASSLFYETGVNEKLFF	TGTGCCAGCAGTTTATTTTACGAGACAGGGGTAAATGAAAAACTGTTTTTT
TRBD2	-	TRBV5-1	TRBJ2-1	CASRSLKREGLYNEQFF	TGCGCCAGCAGGTCGTTAAAGCGGGAGGGCCTATACAATGAGCAGTTCTTC
TRBD2	-	TRBV7-3	TRBJ2-3	CASSSLAGGSTDTQYF	TGTGCCAGCAGCTCACTAGCGGGAGGTAGCACAGATACGCAGTATTTT
TRBD1	few	TRBV3-1/TRBV3-2	TRBJ1-2	CASSYHRGPGGYTF	TGTGCCAGCAGCTACCATAGGGGGCCCGGTGGCTACACCTTC
-	-	TRBV7-9	TRBJ2-5	CASSLRQGETQYF	TGTGCCAGCAGCTTAAGGCAGGGAGAGACCCAGTACTTC
TRBD2	-	TRBV9	TRBJ2-1	CASSVGGLASFQNEQFF	TGTGCCAGCAGCGTGGGCGGACTAGCGTCCTTTCAGAATGAGCAGTTCTTC
TRBD1	-	TRBV10-3	TRBJ2-5	CAISSDRGQGETQYF	TGTGCCATCAGCTCTGACAGGGGGCAGGGAGAGACCCAGTACTTC
-	-	TRBV12-3/TRBV12-4	TRBJ2-7	CASSLGSSYEQYF	TGTGCCAGCAGTTTAGGGAGTTCCTACGAGCAGTACTTC
TRBD1	once	TRBV3-1/TRBV3-2	TRBJ1-1	CASSPPGQGGTEAFF	TGTGCCAGCAGCCCACCTGGACAGGGAGGCACTGAAGCTTTCTTT
TRBD1	-	TRBV19	TRBJ1-5	CASSATGGRGQPQHF	TGTGCCAGTAGCGCGACAGGGGGCAGGGGTCAGCCCCAGCATTTT
-	-	TRBV30	TRBJ2-1	CAWSGGPSSNEQFF	TGTGCCTGGAGTGGGGGCCCCTCGTCCAATGAGCAGTTCTTC
-	-	TRBV7-9	TRBJ2-3	CASSSRLTSTDTQYF	TGTGCCAGCAGCTCCCGTCTCACTAGCACAGATACGCAGTATTTT
-	-	TRBV6-1	TRBJ2-7	CASSETGDYEQYF	TGTGCCAGCAGTGAGACAGGAGACTACGAGCAGTACTTC
TRBD2	few	TRBV5-1	TRBJ2-2	CASHDSGIVIAGELFF	TGCGCCAGCCACGATAGCGGGATAGTGATCGCCGGGGAGCTGTTTTTT
TRBD2	-	TRBV3-1/TRBV3-2	TRBJ2-3	CASSQGRVADTQYF	TGTGCCAGCAGCCAGGGGAGGGTAGCAGATACGCAGTATTTT
-	-	TRBV2	TRBJ1-3	CASSAEPFITIYF	TGTGCCAGCAGTGCCGAGCCCTTTATCACCATATATTTT
TRBD1	-	TRBV3-1/TRBV3-2	TRBJ1-1	CASSLGQQNTEAFF	TGTGCCAGCAGCCTGGGACAGCAGAACACTGAAGCTTTCTTT
TRBD2	-	TRBV18	TRBJ2-7	CASSVLSPTSGTTYEQYF	TGTGCCAGCTCAGTCCTCTCCCCTACTAGCGGTACTACCTACGAGCAGTACTTC
TRBD1	-	TRBV27	TRBJ1-5	CASSWTGTQPQHF	TGTGCCAGCAGTTGGACAGGGACTCAGCCCCAGCATTTT
-	-	TRBV5-1	TRBJ2-3	CASSLEIAVRDTQYF	TGCGCCAGCAGCTTGGAGATCGCAGTCCGCGATACGCAGTATTTT